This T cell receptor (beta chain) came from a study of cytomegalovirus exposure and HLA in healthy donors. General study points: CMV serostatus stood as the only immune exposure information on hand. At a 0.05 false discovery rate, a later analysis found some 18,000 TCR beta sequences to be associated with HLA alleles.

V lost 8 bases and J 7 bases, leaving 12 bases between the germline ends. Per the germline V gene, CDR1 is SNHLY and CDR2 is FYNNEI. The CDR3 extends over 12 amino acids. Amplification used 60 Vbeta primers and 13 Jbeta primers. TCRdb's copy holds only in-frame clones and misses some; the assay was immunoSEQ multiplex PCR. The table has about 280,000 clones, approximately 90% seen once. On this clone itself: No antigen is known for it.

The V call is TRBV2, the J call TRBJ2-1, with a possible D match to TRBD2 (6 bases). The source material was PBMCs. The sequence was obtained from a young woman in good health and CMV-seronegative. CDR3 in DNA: TGTGCCAGCGTACGACGGGGGAATGAGCAGTTCTTC. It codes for CASVRRGNEQFF.